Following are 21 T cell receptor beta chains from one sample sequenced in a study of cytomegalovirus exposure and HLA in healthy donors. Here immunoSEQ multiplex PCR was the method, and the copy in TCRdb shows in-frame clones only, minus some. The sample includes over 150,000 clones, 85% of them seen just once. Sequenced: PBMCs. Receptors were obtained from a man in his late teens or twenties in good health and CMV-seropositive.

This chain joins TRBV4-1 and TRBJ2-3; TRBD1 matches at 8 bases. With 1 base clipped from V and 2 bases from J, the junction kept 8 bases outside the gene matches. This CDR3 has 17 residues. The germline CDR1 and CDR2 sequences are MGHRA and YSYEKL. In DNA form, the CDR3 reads TGCGCCAGCAGCCAAGGGGCGCAGGGGGCTTTCACAGATACGCAGTATTTT. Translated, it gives CASSQGAQGAFTDTQYF.

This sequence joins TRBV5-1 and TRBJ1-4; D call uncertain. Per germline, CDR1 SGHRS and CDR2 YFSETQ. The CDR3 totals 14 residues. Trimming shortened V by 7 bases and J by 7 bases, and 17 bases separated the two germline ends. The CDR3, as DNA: TGCGCCAGCTCCTCGGGAGAAGAAGGTGAAAAACTGTTTTTT. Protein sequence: CASSSGEEGEKLFF.

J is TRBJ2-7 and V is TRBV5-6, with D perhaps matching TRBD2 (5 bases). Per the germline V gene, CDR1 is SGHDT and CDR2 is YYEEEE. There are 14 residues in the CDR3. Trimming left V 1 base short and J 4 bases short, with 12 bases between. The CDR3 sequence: CASSLLRGSYEQYF. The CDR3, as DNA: TGTGCCAGCAGCTTGCTCCGGGGTTCGTACGAGCAGTACTTC.

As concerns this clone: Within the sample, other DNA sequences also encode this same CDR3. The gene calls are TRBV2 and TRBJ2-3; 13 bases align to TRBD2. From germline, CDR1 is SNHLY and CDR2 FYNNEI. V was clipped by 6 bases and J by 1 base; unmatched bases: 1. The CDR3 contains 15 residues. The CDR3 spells CASSGLAGGTDTQYF. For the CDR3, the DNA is TGTGCCAGCAGCGGACTAGCGGGGGGCACAGATACGCAGTATTTT.

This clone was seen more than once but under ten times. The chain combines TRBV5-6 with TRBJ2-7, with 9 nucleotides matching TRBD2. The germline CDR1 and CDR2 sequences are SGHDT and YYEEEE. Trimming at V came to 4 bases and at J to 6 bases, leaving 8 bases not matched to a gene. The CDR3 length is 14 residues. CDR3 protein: CASSPGLAKGEQYF. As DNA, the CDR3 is TGTGCCAGCAGCCCGGGACTAGCTAAAGGCGAGCAGTACTTC.

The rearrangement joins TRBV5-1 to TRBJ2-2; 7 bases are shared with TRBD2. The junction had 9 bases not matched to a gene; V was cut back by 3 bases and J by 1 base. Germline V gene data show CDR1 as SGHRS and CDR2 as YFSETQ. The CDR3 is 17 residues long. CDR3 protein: CASSYEYSGKNTGELFF. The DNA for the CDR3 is TGCGCCAGCAGCTACGAATACAGCGGGAAGAACACCGGGGAGCTGTTTTTT.

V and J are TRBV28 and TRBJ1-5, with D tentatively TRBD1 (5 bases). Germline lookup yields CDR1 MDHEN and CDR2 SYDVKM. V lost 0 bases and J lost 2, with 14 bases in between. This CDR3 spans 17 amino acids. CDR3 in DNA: TGTGCCAGCAGTTTATGGGGGCTCCGCAGTGGCAATCAGCCCCAGCATTTT. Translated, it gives CASSLWGLRSGNQPQHF.

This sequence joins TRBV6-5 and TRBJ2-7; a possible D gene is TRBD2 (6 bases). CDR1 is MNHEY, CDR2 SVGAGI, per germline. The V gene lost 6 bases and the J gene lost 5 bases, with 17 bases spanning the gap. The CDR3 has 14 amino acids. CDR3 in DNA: TGTGCCAGCAGCCTCGCCGGGAGTGTGAACGAGCAGTACTTC. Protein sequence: CASSLAGSVNEQYF.

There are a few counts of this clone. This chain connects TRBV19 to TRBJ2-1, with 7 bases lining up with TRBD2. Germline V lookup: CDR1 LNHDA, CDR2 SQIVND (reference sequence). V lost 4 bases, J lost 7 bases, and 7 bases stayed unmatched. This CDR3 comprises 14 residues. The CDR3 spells CASSRASGRNEQFF. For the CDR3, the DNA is TGTGCCAGTAGTAGGGCTAGCGGAAGAAATGAGCAGTTCTTC.

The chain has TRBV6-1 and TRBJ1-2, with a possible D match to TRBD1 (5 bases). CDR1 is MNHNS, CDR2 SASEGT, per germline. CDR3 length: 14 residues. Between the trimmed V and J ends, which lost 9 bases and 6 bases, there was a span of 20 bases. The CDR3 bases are TGTGCCAGTTGGGACTTCTACGATCGGGATGGCTACACCTTC. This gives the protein CASWDFYDRDGYTF.

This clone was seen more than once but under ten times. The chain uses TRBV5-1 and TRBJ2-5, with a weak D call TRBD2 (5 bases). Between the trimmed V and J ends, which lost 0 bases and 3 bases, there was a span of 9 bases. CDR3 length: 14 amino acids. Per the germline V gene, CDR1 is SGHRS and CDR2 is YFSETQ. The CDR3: CASSLVSGKETQYF. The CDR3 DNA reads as TGCGCCAGCAGCTTGGTTTCCGGGAAAGAGACCCAGTACTTC.

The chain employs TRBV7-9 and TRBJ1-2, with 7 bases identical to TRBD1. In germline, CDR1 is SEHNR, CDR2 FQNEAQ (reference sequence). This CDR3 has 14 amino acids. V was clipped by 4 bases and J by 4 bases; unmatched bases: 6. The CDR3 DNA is TGTGCCAGCAGCTCTCAGACAGGGAGCTATGGCTACACCTTC. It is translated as CASSSQTGSYGYTF.

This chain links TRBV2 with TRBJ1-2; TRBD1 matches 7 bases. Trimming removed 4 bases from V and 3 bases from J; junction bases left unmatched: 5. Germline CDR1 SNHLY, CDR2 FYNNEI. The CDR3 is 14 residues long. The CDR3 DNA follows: TGTGCCAGCAGTGTAGGGGGCCGAGACTATGGCTACACCTTC. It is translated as CASSVGGRDYGYTF.

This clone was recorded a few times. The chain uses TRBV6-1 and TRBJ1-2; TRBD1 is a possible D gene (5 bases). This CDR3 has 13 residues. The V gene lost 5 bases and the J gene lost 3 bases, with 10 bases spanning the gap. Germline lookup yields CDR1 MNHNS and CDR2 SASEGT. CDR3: CASSLSGYYGYTF. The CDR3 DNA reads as TGTGCCAGCAGTCTTTCAGGGTACTATGGCTACACCTTC.

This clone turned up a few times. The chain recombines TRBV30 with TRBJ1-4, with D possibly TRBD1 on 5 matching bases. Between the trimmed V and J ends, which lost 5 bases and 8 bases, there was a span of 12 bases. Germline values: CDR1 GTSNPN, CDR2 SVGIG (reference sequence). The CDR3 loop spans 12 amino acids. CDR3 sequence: CAWERPGEKLFF. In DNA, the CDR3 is TGTGCCTGGGAACGGCCAGGGGAAAAACTGTTTTTT.

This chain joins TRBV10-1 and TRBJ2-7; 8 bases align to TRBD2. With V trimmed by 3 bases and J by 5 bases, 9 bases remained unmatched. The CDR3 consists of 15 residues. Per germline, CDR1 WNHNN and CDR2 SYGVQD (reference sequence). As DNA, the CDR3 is TGCGCCAGCAGTGAAGGCGGCGGGAGGAGGAACGAGCAGTACTTC. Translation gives CASSEGGGRRNEQYF.

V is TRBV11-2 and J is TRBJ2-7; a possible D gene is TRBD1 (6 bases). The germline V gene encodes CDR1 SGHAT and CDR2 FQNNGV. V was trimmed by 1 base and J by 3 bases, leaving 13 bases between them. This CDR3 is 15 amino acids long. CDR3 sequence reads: CASSLGWTADYEQYF. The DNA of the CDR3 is TGTGCCAGCAGCTTAGGCTGGACAGCGGACTACGAGCAGTACTTC.

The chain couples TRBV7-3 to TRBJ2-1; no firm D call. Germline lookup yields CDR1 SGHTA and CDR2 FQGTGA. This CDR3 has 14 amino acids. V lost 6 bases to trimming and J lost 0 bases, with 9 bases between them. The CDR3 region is CASSPSSSYNEQFF. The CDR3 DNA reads TGTGCCAGCAGTCCCTCGAGCTCCTACAATGAGCAGTTCTTC.

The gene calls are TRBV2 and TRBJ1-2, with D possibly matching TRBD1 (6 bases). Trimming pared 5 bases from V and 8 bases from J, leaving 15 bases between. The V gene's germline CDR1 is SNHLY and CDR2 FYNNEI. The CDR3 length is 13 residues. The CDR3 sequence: CASSYYRDRGYTF. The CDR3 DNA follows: TGTGCCAGCAGTTATTACAGGGATCGAGGCTACACCTTC.

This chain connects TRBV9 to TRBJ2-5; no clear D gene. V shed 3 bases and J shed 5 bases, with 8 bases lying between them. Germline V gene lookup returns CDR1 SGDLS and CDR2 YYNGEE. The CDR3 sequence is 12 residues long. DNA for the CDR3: TGTGCCAGCAGCGCTGACAAGGAGACCCAGTACTTC. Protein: CASSADKETQYF.

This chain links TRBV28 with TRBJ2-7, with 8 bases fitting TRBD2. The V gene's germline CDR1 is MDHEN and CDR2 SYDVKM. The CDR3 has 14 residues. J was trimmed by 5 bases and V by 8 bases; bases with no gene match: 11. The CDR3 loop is CASAGRARADEQYF. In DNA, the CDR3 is TGTGCCAGCGCCGGGAGGGCCAGGGCGGACGAGCAGTACTTC.